This TCR beta chain was identified in a study of PD-1 blockade in classical Hodgkin lymphoma. The CDR3 is 13 amino acids. Germline loops: CDR1 LGHNA, CDR2 YNFKEQ. V was shortened by 1 base and J by 6 bases, with 9 bases between the two germline ends. Sequenced by immunoSEQ multiplex PCR; TCRdb stores in-frame clones only, minus some. The sample lists 3,000 to 4,000 clones, 80% occurring once. Time point noted: newly diagnosed, previously untreated cHL patient sample. The investigators isolated CD8+ T cells from thawed PBMCs using magnetic negative selection. The chain uses TRBV4-2 and TRBJ1-1; D gene ambiguous. Material for sequencing was CD8+ T cells from blood. The clonotype was recovered from a human donor with classical Hodgkin lymphoma. CDR3 residues: CASSQAVGSEAFF. In DNA form, the CDR3 reads TGTGCCAGCAGCCAAGCCGTGGGGTCTGAAGCTTTCTTT.